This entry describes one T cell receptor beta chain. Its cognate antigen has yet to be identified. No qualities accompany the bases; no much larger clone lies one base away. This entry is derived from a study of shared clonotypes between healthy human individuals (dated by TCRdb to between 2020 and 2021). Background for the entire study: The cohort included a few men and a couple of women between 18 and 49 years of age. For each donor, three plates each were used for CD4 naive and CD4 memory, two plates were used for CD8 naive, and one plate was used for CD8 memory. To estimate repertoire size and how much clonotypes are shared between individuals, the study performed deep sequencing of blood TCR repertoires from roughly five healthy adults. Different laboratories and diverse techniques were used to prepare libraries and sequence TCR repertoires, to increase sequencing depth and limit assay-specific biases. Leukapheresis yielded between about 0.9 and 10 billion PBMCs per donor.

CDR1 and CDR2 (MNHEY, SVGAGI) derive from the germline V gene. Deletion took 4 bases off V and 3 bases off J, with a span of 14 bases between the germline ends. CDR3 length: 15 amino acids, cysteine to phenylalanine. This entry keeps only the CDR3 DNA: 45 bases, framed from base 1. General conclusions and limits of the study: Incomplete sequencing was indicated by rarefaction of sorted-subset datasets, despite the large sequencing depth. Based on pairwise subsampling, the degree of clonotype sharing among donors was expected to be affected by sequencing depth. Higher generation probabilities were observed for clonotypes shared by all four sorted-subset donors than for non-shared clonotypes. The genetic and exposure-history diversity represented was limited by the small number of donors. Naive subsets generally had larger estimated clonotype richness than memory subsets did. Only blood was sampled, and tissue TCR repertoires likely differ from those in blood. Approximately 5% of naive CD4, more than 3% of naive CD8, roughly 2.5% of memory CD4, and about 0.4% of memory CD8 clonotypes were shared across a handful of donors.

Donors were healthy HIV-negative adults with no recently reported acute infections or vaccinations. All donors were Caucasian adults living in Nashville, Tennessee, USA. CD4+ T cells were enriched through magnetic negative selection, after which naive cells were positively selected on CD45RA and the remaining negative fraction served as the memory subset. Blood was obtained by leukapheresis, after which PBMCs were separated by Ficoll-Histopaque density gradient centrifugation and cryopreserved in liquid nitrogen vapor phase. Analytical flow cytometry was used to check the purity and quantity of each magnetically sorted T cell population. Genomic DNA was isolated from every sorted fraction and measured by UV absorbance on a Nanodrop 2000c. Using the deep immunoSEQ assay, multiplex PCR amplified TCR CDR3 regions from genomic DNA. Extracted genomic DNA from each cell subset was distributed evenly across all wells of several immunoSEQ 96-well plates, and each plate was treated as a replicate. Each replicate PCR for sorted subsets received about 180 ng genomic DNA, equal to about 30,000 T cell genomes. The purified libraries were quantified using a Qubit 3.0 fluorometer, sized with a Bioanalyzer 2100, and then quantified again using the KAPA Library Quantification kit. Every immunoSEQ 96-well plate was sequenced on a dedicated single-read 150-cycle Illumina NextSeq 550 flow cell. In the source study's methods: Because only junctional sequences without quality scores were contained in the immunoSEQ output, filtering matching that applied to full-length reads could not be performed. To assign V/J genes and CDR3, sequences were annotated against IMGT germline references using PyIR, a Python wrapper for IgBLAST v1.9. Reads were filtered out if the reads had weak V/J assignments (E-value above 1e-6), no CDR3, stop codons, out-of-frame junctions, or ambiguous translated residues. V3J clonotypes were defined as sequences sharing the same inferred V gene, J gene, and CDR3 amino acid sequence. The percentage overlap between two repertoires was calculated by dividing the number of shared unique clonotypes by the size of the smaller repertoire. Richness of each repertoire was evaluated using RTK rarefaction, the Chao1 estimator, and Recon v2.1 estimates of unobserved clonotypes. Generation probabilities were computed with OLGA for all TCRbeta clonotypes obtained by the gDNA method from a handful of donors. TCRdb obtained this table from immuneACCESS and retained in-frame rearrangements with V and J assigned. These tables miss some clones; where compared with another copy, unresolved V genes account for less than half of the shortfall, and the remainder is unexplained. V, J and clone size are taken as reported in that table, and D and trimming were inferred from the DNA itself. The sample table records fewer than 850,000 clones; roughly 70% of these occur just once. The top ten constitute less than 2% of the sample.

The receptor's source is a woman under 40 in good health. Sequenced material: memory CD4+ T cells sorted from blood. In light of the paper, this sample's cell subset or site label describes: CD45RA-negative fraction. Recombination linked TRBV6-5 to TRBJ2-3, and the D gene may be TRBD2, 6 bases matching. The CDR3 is CASSSQPGVTDTQYF. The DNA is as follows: TGTGCCAGCAGTTCCCAGCCGGGGGTAACAGATACGCAGTATTTT.